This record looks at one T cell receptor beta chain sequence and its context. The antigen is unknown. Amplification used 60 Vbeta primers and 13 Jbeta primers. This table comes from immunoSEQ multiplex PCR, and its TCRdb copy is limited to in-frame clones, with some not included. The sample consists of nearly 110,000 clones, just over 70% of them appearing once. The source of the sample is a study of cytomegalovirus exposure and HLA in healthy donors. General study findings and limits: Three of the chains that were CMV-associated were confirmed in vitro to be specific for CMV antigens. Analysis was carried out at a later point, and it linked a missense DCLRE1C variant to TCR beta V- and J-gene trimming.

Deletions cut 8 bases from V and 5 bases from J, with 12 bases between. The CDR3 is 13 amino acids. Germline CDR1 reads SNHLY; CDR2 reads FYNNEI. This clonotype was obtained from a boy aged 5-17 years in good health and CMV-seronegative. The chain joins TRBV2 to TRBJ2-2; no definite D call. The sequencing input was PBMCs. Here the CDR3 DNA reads TGTGCCAGCCGAGTATATATAACCGGGGAGCTGTTTTTT. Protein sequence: CASRVYITGELFF.